Presented here are 19 T cell receptor beta chains from one specimen sequenced in a study of type 1 regulatory T cells. These TCRs are of unknown antigen specificity. TCRdb processed the reads anew with MiXCR; each CDR3 protein has one entry. The sample has around 62,000 distinct CDR3 sequences; roughly three fifths are singletons. The sequenced sample consisted of cultured T cells, either the whole culture or a sorted T cell fraction (not recorded which). Subset given: Tr1-enriched cell product generated in vitro against host alloantigens. These receptors were taken from a human donor in good health.

This clonotype came up a few times. This sequence joins TRBV29-1 and TRBJ2-3; possible D gene TRBD2, 5 bases. V lost 4 bases and J 5 bases, leaving 13 bases between the germline ends. CDR1 is SQVTM, CDR2 ANQGSEA, per germline. CDR3 length: 13 amino acids. CDR3 loop: CSVGLPGIDTQYF. The CDR3 nucleotides read TGCAGCGTTGGCCTGCCCGGGATAGATACGCAGTATTTT.

This clonotype occurred a few times. This chain joins TRBV6-1 and TRBJ2-7; D might be TRBD1 (6 bases). The germline V gene has CDR1 MNHNS and CDR2 SASEGT. CDR3 length equals 12 residues. Trimming removed 2 bases from V and 6 bases from J, with 8 bases in between. The CDR3 sequence: CASSERDTEQYF. The DNA for the CDR3 is TGTGCCAGCAGTGAAAGGGACACCGAGCAGTACTTC.

The table lists this clonotype with a few counts. The chain is built from TRBV20-1 and TRBJ2-5; the D is unclear. Germline CDR1 DFQATT, CDR2 SNEGSKA (reference sequence). The CDR3 runs to 15 residues. Trimming pared 2 bases from V and 1 base from J, leaving 14 bases between. The DNA of the CDR3 is TGCAGTGCTAGATTGGGCTGGCTGACCCAAGAGACCCAGTACTTC. The encoded protein is CSARLGWLTQETQYF.

Written as DNA, the CDR3 is TGCGCCAGCAGCTTGGACGGACAGCAAGAGACCCAGTACTTC. Amino acid sequence: CASSLDGQQETQYF. The chain recombines TRBV5-1 with TRBJ2-5, with D possibly matching TRBD1 (6 bases). Germline V gene sequence: CDR1 SGHRS, CDR2 YFSETQ. The CDR3 contains 14 residues. The V end was cut by 0 bases, the J end by 2 bases, with 8 bases between.

V and J are TRBV27 and TRBJ2-7, with a tentative D call TRBD2 (7 bases). This CDR3 spans 14 amino acids. V gave up 8 bases and J gave up 3 bases, with 17 bases separating them. In germline, CDR1 is MNHEY, CDR2 SMNVEV (reference sequence). CDR3 residues: CASRGGVGFYEQYF. CDR3 DNA sequence: TGTGCCAGCCGAGGGGGGGTTGGTTTCTACGAGCAGTACTTC.

This chain connects TRBV4-2 to TRBJ2-7, with no clear D. CDR3 length: 13 residues. Germline values: CDR1 LGHNA, CDR2 YNFKEQ. V lost 1 base and J 3 bases, leaving 7 bases between the germline ends. The CDR3 nucleotides read TGTGCCAGCAGCCAAGGCCTCTTCTACGAGCAGTACTTC. Its translation: CASSQGLFYEQYF.

This clonotype was counted a few times. CDR3 protein: CAISESGTTDTQYF. DNA for the CDR3: TGTGCCATCAGTGAGTCCGGGACCACAGATACGCAGTATTTT. The chain couples TRBV10-3 to TRBJ2-3; D tentatively reads TRBD1 or TRBD2 (5 bases each). Trimming stripped 0 bases from V and 2 bases from J, with 6 bases between. The germline V gene encodes CDR1 ENHRY and CDR2 SYGVKD. The CDR3 sequence is 14 residues long.

In this sample, this clonotype turned up once. The chain couples TRBV20-1 to TRBJ2-3; unclear D gene. Trimming took 6 bases from V and 1 from J, leaving 11 bases between them. Germline V lookup: CDR1 DFQATT, CDR2 SNEGSKA (reference sequence). The CDR3 covers 13 residues. CDR3 sequence: CSAPVGGTDTQYF. CDR3 DNA: TGCAGTGCCCCGGTTGGGGGCACAGATACGCAGTATTTT.

The chain couples TRBV20-1 to TRBJ2-5, with 7 bases aligning to TRBD2. CDR3 length equals 17 residues. Trimming at V came to 5 bases and at J to 2 bases, leaving 17 bases not matched to a gene. Per the germline V gene, CDR1 is DFQATT and CDR2 is SNEGSKA (reference sequence). CDR3: CSAHWDGSREFQETQYF. The DNA for the CDR3 is TGCAGTGCTCACTGGGACGGCTCGCGGGAGTTTCAAGAGACCCAGTACTTC.

The sample holds a few counts of this clonotype. J is TRBJ2-4 and V is TRBV6-6, with D hard to call. The ends were cut back, 5 bases at V and 4 bases at J, with 0 bases in the middle. Germline assignment: CDR1 MNHNY and CDR2 SVGAGI (reference sequence). The CDR3 runs 10 residues. The CDR3 here is CASSKNIQYF. Written as DNA, the CDR3 is TGTGCCAGCAGTAAAAACATTCAGTACTTC.

With regard to this clonotype: The junction shows a germline mismatch at one end, possibly a read error. CDR3 sequence (DNA): TGTGCCAGCAAAGGACTAGCGGGGGACACCGGGGGGCTGTTTTTT. This sequence encodes CASKGLAGDTGGLFF. The chain employs TRBV6-4 and TRBJ2-2; TRBD2 matches at 13 bases. There are 15 residues in the CDR3. CDR1 and CDR2 (germline): MRHNA, SNTAGT.

The rearrangement joins TRBV19 to TRBJ2-5; D possibly corresponds to TRBD2 (7 bases). The V and J ends lost 8 bases and 5 bases respectively, with 15 bases between them. There are 13 residues in the CDR3. Germline V CDR1 and CDR2: LNHDA, SQIVND (reference sequence). Here the CDR3 DNA reads TGTGCCAGTGCGGGGGCTAGCCACGAGACCCAGTACTTC. This gives the protein CASAGASHETQYF.

This clonotype has more than one count but fewer than ten. The genes are TRBV7-2 and TRBJ2-7; D is ambiguous. Between the trimmed V and J ends, which lost 1 base and 0 bases, there was a span of 13 bases. The CDR3 covers 16 residues. Germline CDR1 and CDR2: SGHTA and FQGNSA. The CDR3 loop is CASSLEQRDFSYEQYF. CDR3 DNA sequence: TGTGCCAGCAGCTTAGAACAGCGTGATTTCTCCTACGAGCAGTACTTC.

The V gene is TRBV27, the J gene TRBJ1-2, with D tentatively TRBD1 (5 bases). There are 14 residues in the CDR3. The germline V and J ends were trimmed by 4 bases and 5 bases, with 14 bases remaining between them. The germline V gene has CDR1 MNHEY and CDR2 SMNVEV (reference sequence). CDR3 residues: CASSSSTEFYGYTF. CDR3 in DNA: TGTGCCAGCAGTTCGTCGACAGAATTTTATGGCTACACCTTC.

V gene TRBV7-9 combines with J gene TRBJ2-5; D is unresolved. The CDR3 totals 15 residues. Germline CDR1 is SEHNR and CDR2 is FQNEAQ (reference sequence). Trimming shortened V by 6 bases and J by 5 bases, and 19 bases separated the two germline ends. CDR3 nucleotide sequence: TGTGCCAGCAGTACCGCGCCCAGCCTCCTGGAGACCCAGTACTTC. Translation: CASSTAPSLLETQYF. Full variable domain (remainder filled in from reference TRBV7-9 and TRBJ2-5): DTGVSQNPRHKITKRGQNVTFRCDPISEHNRLYWYRQTLGQGPEFLTYFQNEAQLEKSRLLSDRFSAERPKGSFSTLEIQRTEQGDSAMYLCASSTAPSLLETQYFGPGTRLLVL.

This clonotype was seen once. The CDR3: CASTGSLGTGELFF. As DNA, the CDR3 is TGTGCCAGCACCGGGAGCCTCGGTACCGGGGAGCTGTTTTTT. V is TRBV12-3 or TRBV12-4 and J is TRBJ2-2, with D perhaps matching TRBD2 (6 bases). The CDR3 is made up of 14 amino acids. The V gene lost 7 bases and the J gene lost 5 bases, with 14 bases spanning the gap.

Concerning this clonotype: The conserved final phenylalanine or tryptophan is absent from the CDR3, which likely points to a read error. No DNA is shown, since the ends of the CDR3 on it are uncertain; the CDR3 is the one TCRdb lists. The V and J genes are TRBV2 and TRBJ2-7; the table names TRBD1, a call not compared with the DNA. The germline V gene encodes CDR1 SNHLY and CDR2 FYNNEI. The CDR3 adds up to 14 amino acids, both ends counted. This CDR3 is CASSEATGLGQLFI.

This rearrangement joins TRBV7-2 to TRBJ2-7, with 12 bases matching TRBD2. V gave up 5 bases and J gave up 3 bases; unmatched junction bases: 5. The CDR3 totals 15 residues. CDR1 and CDR2 (germline): SGHTA, FQGNSA. The CDR3 bases are TGTGCCAGCAGCGACCAGACTAGCGGGAGCTACGAGCAGTACTTC. Translation: CASSDQTSGSYEQYF.

The chain combines TRBV20-1 with TRBJ2-3; D remains unclear. Germline CDR1 reads DFQATT; CDR2 reads SNEGSKA (reference sequence). The CDR3 runs 13 residues. Trimming removed 1 base at V and 5 bases at J, with 10 bases between. CDR3 nucleotide sequence: TGCAGTGCTAGAGGGTCAAGGGAAGATACGCAGTATTTT. Its translation is CSARGSREDTQYF.